These T cell receptor beta chains were read from a single sample in a study of post-analysis software for immune sequencing data. Each CDR3 protein gets one entry after TCRdb re-called the PCR reads with MiXCR. Seen here are approximately 460,000 distinct CDR3 sequences, around 40% observed once, and the top ten hold roughly an eighth. The specimen was blood. All receptors derive from a girl between 10 and 17 years old with multiple sclerosis. The conserved cysteine and the conserved F or W are not part of the CDR3 here. Each record gives: V gene, CDR3 protein.

V gene: TRBV29-1
CDR3 protein: SVEDRRRGPEAF

V gene: TRBV9
CDR3 protein: ASSEPGTAYGYT

V gene: TRBV4-1
CDR3 protein: ASSQDRLAGGGWETQY

V gene: TRBV28
CDR3 protein: ASTLSGAHHEQY

V gene: TRBV12-3/TRBV12-4
CDR3 protein: ASSPFDSGRTDTQY

V gene: TRBV10-3
CDR3 protein: AISERQGSYEQY

V gene: TRBV28
CDR3 protein: ASSRRLAGDSSYEQY

V gene: TRBV6-6
CDR3 protein: ASSYGETYGYT

V gene: TRBV20-1
CDR3 protein: SGPQGDTEAF

V gene: TRBV7-3
CDR3 protein: ASSIGEGNEQY

V gene: TRBV20-1
CDR3 protein: SAREASGVGEQF

V gene: TRBV6-6
CDR3 protein: ASSYSRNSYNEQF

V gene: TRBV20-1
CDR3 protein: SATGRGNSPLH

V gene: TRBV14
CDR3 protein: ASSHPGVVYGYT

V gene: TRBV4-2
CDR3 protein: ASSQDLQRAYYEQY

V gene: TRBV10-3
CDR3 protein: AISDNYEQF

V gene: TRBV10-3
CDR3 protein: AISETGTGVTDTQY

V gene: TRBV5-5
CDR3 protein: ASSRDPGSTNEKLF

V gene: TRBV2
CDR3 protein: ASNEYRSSYEQY

V gene: TRBV6-6
CDR3 protein: ASTPSGGTDTQY

V gene: TRBV9
CDR3 protein: ASSVEGTGTQY

V gene: TRBV20-1
CDR3 protein: SATGQDIDTQY

V gene: TRBV20-1
CDR3 protein: SARGKLGVNEQY

V gene: TRBV12-3/TRBV12-4
CDR3 protein: ASTGSYEQY

V gene: TRBV7-2
CDR3 protein: ASSLERFINSYNEQF

V gene: TRBV7-3
CDR3 protein: ASSLRTSGPYEQY

V gene: TRBV9
CDR3 protein: ASSGTGRRGGYT

V gene: TRBV6-5
CDR3 protein: ASSYKDPSGTDTQY

V gene: TRBV6-2/TRBV6-3
CDR3 protein: ASSFRVFNQPQH

V gene: TRBV7-2
CDR3 protein: ASRPDAARTDTQY

V gene: TRBV6-5
CDR3 protein: ASSYLSGLGTQY

V gene: TRBV7-2
CDR3 protein: ATALAGVSEQF

V gene: TRBV28
CDR3 protein: ASRDRDEQY

V gene: TRBV2
CDR3 protein: ASVRGPRRTDTQY

V gene: TRBV5-1
CDR3 protein: ASSNGTPNDRQY

V gene: TRBV7-3
CDR3 protein: ASSSGGSGYEQY

V gene: TRBV6-5
CDR3 protein: ATKSLPSYNEQF

V gene: TRBV5-1
CDR3 protein: ASSLHLGGGSDEQY

V gene: TRBV28
CDR3 protein: ASSLRGQGTYEQY

V gene: TRBV28
CDR3 protein: ASRSQDRGRGGYT

V gene: TRBV5-6
CDR3 protein: ASSLTWAGGKETQY

V gene: TRBV24-1
CDR3 protein: ATSDSTEGPNEKLF

V gene: TRBV4-1
CDR3 protein: ASSQEGGGEGEKLF

V gene: TRBV29-1
CDR3 protein: SVAPQTYEQY

V gene: TRBV20-1
CDR3 protein: SASGPPNTGELF

V gene: TRBV25-1
CDR3 protein: ASSEVVGEQY

V gene: TRBV20-1
CDR3 protein: SASADGNQPQH

V gene: TRBV19
CDR3 protein: ASSPGTGIVYEQY

V gene: TRBV7-2
CDR3 protein: ASSPWPRRTDTQY